Presented here are 11 T cell receptor beta chains from one specimen sequenced in a study of blood T cells in healthy people across ages. Primed by a sample-barcoded 5' primer and a J-beta primer mix, a second PCR proceeded for about 6 to 12 cycles. MiXCR was run by TCRdb on the 5' RACE reads, yielding one entry per CDR3 protein. The sample lists roughly 1,500,000 distinct CDR3 sequences, around 42% seen once, with roughly 8.2% in the top ten. Sequencing used blood. All receptors come from a woman younger than 30 in good health.

The CDR3 coding sequence is TGTGCCAGCCAAAAGCGAGTCTTTCAAGAGACCCAGTACTTC. This gives the protein CASQKRVFQETQYF. The chain has TRBV28 and TRBJ2-5; D gene unclear. V lost 8 bases and J lost 2, with 15 bases in between. Germline assignment: CDR1 MDHEN and CDR2 SYDVKM. The CDR3 runs to 14 residues. Full variable domain (remainder filled in from reference TRBV28 and TRBJ2-5): DVKVTQSSRYLVKRTGEKVFLECVQDMDHENMFWYRQDPGLGLRLIYFSYDVKMKEKGDIPEGYSVSREKKERFSLILESASTNQTSMYLCASQKRVFQETQYFGPGTRLLVL.

There are a few counts of this clonotype. This chain links TRBV12-3 or TRBV12-4 with TRBJ2-2, with a possible D match to TRBD1 (6 bases). CDR3 size: 14 residues. Trimming removed 10 bases at V and 0 bases at J, with 12 bases between. The CDR3 bases are TGTGCCACCTCGGGGACACCGAACACCGGGGAGCTGTTTTTT. Translating it yields CATSGTPNTGELFF.

The CDR3, as DNA: TGCAGTGCTATAGATCAGGGGCGAGCTGGCTACACCTTC. Its protein is CSAIDQGRAGYTF. The chain carries TRBV20-1 and TRBJ1-2, with a weak D call TRBD1 (6 bases). Germline CDR1 and CDR2: DFQATT and SNEGSKA (reference sequence). V lost 4 bases, J lost 7 bases, and 16 bases lay in between. The CDR3 is made up of 13 amino acids.

This clonotype has a handful of counts. The J gene is TRBJ1-6, the V gene TRBV5-6, with 7 nucleotides matching TRBD1. There are 14 residues in the CDR3. Germline V gene sequence: CDR1 SGHDT, CDR2 YYEEEE. With 4 bases clipped from V and 12 bases from J, the junction kept 10 bases outside the gene matches. CDR3 protein: CASSMGQTPQPLHF. The CDR3 nucleotides are TGTGCCAGCAGCATGGGACAGACCCCACAACCCCTCCACTTT.

This clonotype was seen at least ten times. Relative to the germline gene, one junction end is altered; a read error may explain this. The chain recombines TRBV5-1 with TRBJ2-1, with TRBD2 identical over 7 bases. This CDR3 region has 13 residues. The germline CDR1 and CDR2 sequences are SGHRS and YFSETQ. The CDR3 sequence is CASSGGGYNEQFF. Here the CDR3 DNA reads TGTGCCAGCAGTGGCGGGGGCTACAATGAGCAGTTCTTC. Together with reference TRBV5-1 and TRBJ2-1, the CDR3 gives the full variable domain: KAGVTQTPRYLIKTRGQQVTLSCSPISGHRSVSWYQQTPGQGLQFLFEYFSETQRNKGNFPGRFSGRQFSNSRSEMNVSTLELGDSALYLCASSGGGYNEQFFGPGTRLTVL.

The rearrangement uses TRBV27 and TRBJ2-1; 11 nucleotides align to TRBD1. Unmatched junction bases numbered 9, after V lost 10 bases and J lost 7 bases. The CDR3 runs 14 residues. In germline, CDR1 is MNHEY, CDR2 SMNVEV (reference sequence). The DNA for the CDR3 is TGTGCCACCTACCGGACAGGGGGCTGGAATGAGCAGTTCTTC. As protein: CATYRTGGWNEQFF.

This clonotype was detected ten times or more. CDR3: CASSLEGAETQYF. CDR3 bases: TGCGCCAGCAGCTTGGAGGGGGCGGAGACCCAGTACTTC. The chain is built from TRBV5-1 and TRBJ2-5, with TRBD1 identical over 7 bases. V shed 0 bases and J 5 bases; nucleotides not matched to a gene: 1. Germline V gives CDR1 SGHRS, CDR2 YFSETQ. The CDR3 extends over 13 amino acids.

This clonotype has a handful of counts. The chain joins TRBV29-1 to TRBJ2-3; D call uncertain. Germline CDR1 and CDR2: SQVTM and ANQGSEA. V lost 1 base, J lost 8 bases, and 16 bases lay in between. CDR3 length equals 14 residues. This CDR3 reads CSVEGGKGVGTQYF. For the CDR3, the DNA is TGCAGCGTTGAAGGTGGGAAGGGTGTAGGTACGCAGTATTTT.

The chain uses TRBV9 and TRBJ2-1, with TRBD2 matching over 7 bases. The CDR3 has 14 residues. CDR1 is SGDLS and CDR2 is YYNGEE in the germline V gene. The V and J ends lost 0 bases and 10 bases, in that order; junction bases with no gene match: 7. CDR3 in DNA: TGTGCCAGCAGCGTAGAACTAGCGAGCAGCGAGCAGTTCTTC. Encoded protein: CASSVELASSEQFF.

This clonotype was detected only a few times. A single base separates this from a much larger clone, so it may be a read error. V and J are TRBV25-1 and TRBJ2-3, with no clear D. Germline CDR1 and CDR2: MGHDK and SYGVNS. Trimming removed 1 base from V and 7 bases from J, with 3 bases in between. The CDR3 consists of 11 residues. CDR3 DNA: TGTGCCAGCAGTGAATCCCATACGCAGTATTTT. This gives the protein CASSESHTQYF. Full variable domain (outside the CDR3, taken from reference TRBV25-1 and TRBJ2-3): EADIYQTPRYLVIGTGKKITLECSQTMGHDKMYWYQQDPGMELHLIHYSYGVNSTEKGDLSSESTVSRIRTEHFPLTLESARPSHTSQYLCASSESHTQYFGPGTRLTVL.

J is TRBJ1-2 and V is TRBV12-3 or TRBV12-4; TRBD1 agrees at 11 bases. Trimming at V came to 3 bases and at J to 6 bases, leaving 6 bases not matched to a gene. The CDR3 loop spans 15 amino acids. The CDR3 protein is CASSLGQGVGDGYTF. The CDR3 DNA reads as TGTGCCAGCAGTTTGGGACAGGGGGTGGGGGATGGCTACACCTTC.